The 15 T cell receptor beta chains reported below all come from one sample, sequenced in a study of blood T cell repertoires in COVID-19 (TCRdb year 2020). Library method: the immunoSEQ multiplex PCR assay. The source is immuneACCESS, and TCRdb retained only in-frame sequences with V and J called. Part of the clones is not carried over; for the studies checked, unresolved V genes explain less than half of this, and the remainder is unexplained. The sample table records around 300,000 clones; around nine tenths of these occur just once. The ten largest clones capture 1% of the sample. The sequenced sample consisted of peripheral blood. These receptors were collected from a man aged 45 to 65 with active or convalescent COVID-19.

The rearrangement links TRBV28 to TRBJ1-1; D possibly corresponds to TRBD1 (5 bases). With 6 bases removed from V and 5 bases from J, the gap between germline ends came to 16 bases. CDR3 length: 14 residues. Germline V lookup: CDR1 MDHEN, CDR2 SYDVKM. CDR3 bases: TGTGCCAGCAGCATCCAGATGGGGGGAACTGAAGCTTTCTTT. Translating it yields CASSIQMGGTEAFF.

The chain links TRBV6-1 to TRBJ1-2, with TRBD1 matching 12 bases. The CDR3 runs 17 residues. V was clipped by 3 bases and J by 1 base; unmatched bases: 6. CDR1 is MNHNS and CDR2 is SASEGT in the germline V gene. The CDR3 loop reads CASSEAGTGGFNYGYTF. In nucleotides, the CDR3 is TGTGCCAGCAGTGAGGCCGGGACAGGGGGCTTTAACTATGGCTACACCTTC.

With respect to this clone: Mismatch with germline at one junction end may stem from a read error. The V gene is TRBV7-7, the J gene TRBJ1-1, with 8 positions matching TRBD1. CDR1 is SSHAT and CDR2 is FNYEAQ in the germline V gene (reference sequence). The CDR3 is 13 amino acids. CDR3 sequence (DNA): TGTGCTAGCAGCTTGGACAGGGCCACTGAAGCTTTCTTT. Amino acid sequence: CASSLDRATEAFF. Together with reference TRBV7-7 and TRBJ1-1, the CDR3 gives the full variable domain: GAGVSQSPRYKVTKRGQDVTLRCDPISSHATLYWYQQALGQGPEFLTYFNYEAQPDKSGLPSDRFSAERPEGSISTLTIQRTEQRDSAMYRCASSLDRATEAFFGQGTRLTVV.

This rearrangement joins TRBV15 to TRBJ1-5, with D perhaps TRBD1 (5 bases). The CDR3 totals 17 residues. In germline, CDR1 is LNHNV, CDR2 YYDKDF (reference sequence). V lost 0 bases, J lost 0 bases, and 12 bases lay in between. The CDR3 region has the DNA TGTGCCACCAGCAGAGATCTGGCAGGGTATAGCAATCAGCCCCAGCATTTT. Translated: CATSRDLAGYSNQPQHF.

The CDR3 nucleotides read TGTGCCACCAGCAGAGGAAGACAATCTGGAAACACCATATATTTT. Translated, it gives CATSRGRQSGNTIYF. The chain joins TRBV15 to TRBJ1-3; D ambiguous. V lost 1 base and J lost 1, with 8 bases in between. The CDR3 is 15 amino acids. CDR1 and CDR2 (germline): LNHNV, YYDKDF (reference sequence).

V gene TRBV7-2 combines with J gene TRBJ1-5, with TRBD1 as a possible D gene (6 bases). Trimming took off 1 base at V and 7 bases at J, with 8 bases between the two ends. CDR1 is SGHTA and CDR2 is FQGNSA in the germline V gene. The CDR3 loop spans 13 amino acids. The CDR3 DNA sequence: TGTGCCAGCAGCTTAGGGGACAAACAGCCCCAGCATTTT. Translated: CASSLGDKQPQHF.

J is TRBJ1-2 and V is TRBV5-4, with D perhaps matching TRBD1 (6 bases). V was trimmed by 4 bases and J by 6 bases, leaving 16 bases between them. This CDR3 region has 14 residues. Germline V gene data show CDR1 as SGHNT and CDR2 as YYREEE (reference sequence). The CDR3 region is CASSLGRGDDGYTF. The DNA of the CDR3 is TGTGCCAGCAGCCTAGGGAGGGGGGATGATGGCTACACCTTC.

The chain has TRBV18 and TRBJ2-1; 7 positions agree with TRBD1. The CDR3 is made up of 13 amino acids. Germline V gene data show CDR1 as KGHSH and CDR2 as LQKENI. With V trimmed by 3 bases and J by 10 bases, 6 bases remained unmatched. In nucleotides, the CDR3 is TGTGCCAGCTCACCGTATACAGGGGAGGAGCAGTTCTTC. Translated, it gives CASSPYTGEEQFF. The variable domain in full, with the rest retrieved from reference TRBV18 and TRBJ2-1, is NAGVMQNPRHLVRRRGQEARLRCSPMKGHSHVYWYRQLPEEGLKFMVYLQKENIIDESGMPKERFSAEFPKEGPSILRIQQVVRGDSAAYFCASSPYTGEEQFFGPGTRLTVL.

The chain joins TRBV28 to TRBJ1-4; 11 bases line up with TRBD1. The V segment lost 6 bases and the J segment 8 bases; nucleotides outside the gene matches: 14. Germline lookup yields CDR1 MDHEN and CDR2 SYDVKM. The length of the CDR3 is 17 residues. Here the CDR3 DNA reads TGTGCCAGCAGACCAGGACAGGGGGCGCCGGTTGAGGAAAAACTGTTTTTT. Translation gives CASRPGQGAPVEEKLFF.

In its sample, this clone was seen a few times. The rearrangement joins TRBV28 to TRBJ1-1, with D maybe TRBD1 (5 bases). Germline-derived CDR1 and CDR2 are MDHEN and SYDVKM. There are 12 residues in the CDR3. Trimming took off 6 bases at V and 7 bases at J, with 12 bases between the two ends. The CDR3, as DNA: TGTGCCAGCAGGCAGCCGGGACTTGAAGCTTTCTTT. This gives the protein CASRQPGLEAFF. The entire variable domain, with the rest obtained from reference TRBV28 and TRBJ1-1, is as follows: DVKVTQSSRYLVKRTGEKVFLECVQDMDHENMFWYRQDPGLGLRLIYFSYDVKMKEKGDIPEGYSVSREKKERFSLILESASTNQTSMYLCASRQPGLEAFFGQGTRLTVV.

V usage is TRBV5-4 and J usage is TRBJ2-1; 10 bases line up with TRBD2. The length of the CDR3 is 15 residues. Germline assignment: CDR1 SGHNT and CDR2 YYREEE (reference sequence). V was clipped by 1 base and J by 4 bases; unmatched bases: 2. In DNA, the CDR3 is TGTGCCAGCAGCTTGACTAGCGGGACTTACAATGAGCAGTTCTTC. This sequence encodes CASSLTSGTYNEQFF.

The rearrangement links TRBV6-2 or TRBV6-3 to TRBJ2-3; D may be TRBD2 (5 bases). CDR3 length: 17 amino acids. The V end lost 4 bases, the J end lost 0 bases, and 17 bases lay between the germline ends. Germline values: CDR1 MNHEY, CDR2 SVGEGT. CDR3 bases: TGTGCCAGCAGTTCCATGGAGGCGGTTCCTAGCACAGATACGCAGTATTTT. It encodes CASSSMEAVPSTDTQYF.

This clone was seen once. V is TRBV18 and J is TRBJ2-3, with 7 bases aligning to TRBD2. Trimming cost V 2 bases and J 14 bases; bases outside gene matches: 7. The CDR3 spans 12 residues. Germline-derived CDR1 and CDR2 are KGHSH and LQKENI. The CDR3 loop reads CASSPAGETRYF. The CDR3 DNA follows: TGTGCCAGCTCACCAGCGGGGGAGACCAGGTATTTT. Complete variable domain (other parts from reference TRBV18 and TRBJ2-3): NAGVMQNPRHLVRRRGQEARLRCSPMKGHSHVYWYRQLPEEGLKFMVYLQKENIIDESGMPKERFSAEFPKEGPSILRIQQVVRGDSAAYFCASSPAGETRYFGPGTRLTVL.

This rearrangement joins TRBV5-1 to TRBJ1-2, with D possibly TRBD1 on 6 matching bases. The CDR3 extends over 15 amino acids. Germline V lookup: CDR1 SGHRS, CDR2 YFSETQ. The V end lost 5 bases, the J end lost 0 bases, and 14 bases lay between the germline ends. This chain's CDR3 is CASRLDRVTNYGYTF. DNA for the CDR3: TGCGCCAGCAGACTGGACAGAGTCACTAACTATGGCTACACCTTC. Looking up the rest from reference TRBV5-1 and TRBJ1-2 gives the full variable domain: KAGVTQTPRYLIKTRGQQVTLSCSPISGHRSVSWYQQTPGQGLQFLFEYFSETQRNKGNFPGRFSGRQFSNSRSEMNVSTLELGDSALYLCASRLDRVTNYGYTFGSGTRLTVV.

This CDR3 reads CASSQGGDLTEAFF. CDR3 nucleotide sequence: TGCGCCAGCAGCCAAGGGGGGGACCTAACTGAAGCTTTCTTT. The rearrangement joins TRBV4-1 to TRBJ1-1; TRBD1 might be the D (5 bases). The CDR3 consists of 14 residues. V was pared by 1 base and J by 5 bases, with 11 bases between. CDR1 and CDR2 (germline): MGHRA, YSYEKL.